This entry concerns a single T cell receptor (beta chain). Its antigen target is currently unknown. No much larger clone exists at a distance of one base, and base qualities are not known. This entry belongs to a study of beta chain features in type 1 diabetes (dated by TCRdb to 2016 to 2018). Regarding the research as a whole: Mean age, gender distribution, total cell number and subset yield did not differ between patients and healthy donors. A total of roughly 99,000,000 sorted cells were examined across all samples, and the number of cells per subset was strongly correlated with RNA yield. The study compared the TCRB repertoires of sorted circulating CD4+ T cell subsets in recently diagnosed type 1 diabetes patients with those in matched healthy donors. Naive and central memory subsets were obtained from all 28 donors, but regulatory and stem cell-like memory subsets were isolated from only 8 patients and 8 healthy donors.

Each donor gave one peripheral blood draw, roughly 0.12 L on average, collected into heparinised tubes. A BD FACSAria II and a panel including CD45RO, CCR7, CD25, CD127, CD95 and CD27 were used to sort naive, central memory, regulatory and stem cell-like memory CD4+ T cells. Every sorted population had a purity above 95%. PBMCs were isolated immediately by Lymphoprep density gradient centrifugation and stained directly without culture. Samples were stained and sorted in pairs, with one healthy donor and one patient per experiment, so that batch effects were minimized. Overall study results and their limits: Because cDNA rather than genomic DNA was sequenced, highly expressing activated cells could have been over-represented, although no difference in activation and CD3 levels was found between groups. At VDJ recombination sites, patients with type 1 diabetes made fewer insertions and deleted more nucleotides, a pattern implying thymic rearrangement abnormalities. A moderate but significant shortening of TCRB CDR3 length was observed in type 1 diabetes patients in all four CD4+ subsets. Shorter templates might be favored by PCR, yet because patient and control samples were amplified and corrected together, any such skew would affect both groups equally. Only small numbers of individuals were included in the HLA sub-analyses, which left unresolved whether HLA type had any influence on TCRB rearrangement. The naive, central memory and regulatory TCRB repertoires appeared to resemble one another more closely among patients than among healthy donors.

V is shortened by 0 bases, J by 1 base, and the region joining them spans 9 bases. Looking up the germline V gene (reference sequence) yields CDR1 GTSNPN and CDR2 SVGIG. The CDR3 holds 14 amino acids from the cysteine to the phenylalanine. Only the CDR3 DNA stays, 42 bases, in frame from base 1. All of the isolated RNA was reverse transcribed with the High Capacity cDNA Reverse Transcription Kit, so expressed TCRB transcripts were sequenced. Deep immunoSEQ sequencing was applied to naive, central memory and regulatory T cell samples, giving an average of roughly 3.6 million total reads per sample. Sorted cells were lysed in RLT buffer, and RNA was extracted using DNase-treated RNeasy Micro or Mini kits according to cell number. Each cell subset was processed separately to prevent cross-contamination, with patient and healthy donor samples processed together. TCRB sequences were amplified from cDNA with the immunoSEQ multiplex PCR, producing 87-bp fragments spanning the CDR3 region. Sequencing of the amplicons was performed on the Illumina HiSeq platform. For the original study's pipeline: PCR bias was computationally corrected using synthetic template baselines, reads within Hamming distance 2 were collapsed, and singletons that could not be merged were discarded. Reads were aligned to IMGT to assign V, D and J genes, CDR3 length, and insertions or deletions at six rearrangement sites. Within each subset, clonotype counts were normalized to sorted cell number, after which true diversity and Gini coefficients were computed with the tcR R package. Repertoire sharing was quantified using the overlap coefficient calculated on TCRB nucleotide sequences. As a proxy for the pre-selection repertoire, out-of-frame TCRB sequences from naive cells were analyzed. The immuneACCESS repertoire file appears here via TCRdb, limited to in-frame rearrangements. These files lack a portion of the clones; in checked studies, under half of the deficit traces to unresolved V genes, and the cause of the others is not known. V and J calls plus clone size are reproduced from that table; the DNA served to infer D and trimming. A total of 200,000 to 250,000 clones appear in this sample, 68% of them only once. The ten top clones hold almost 0.055% of the sample.

This sequence uses TRBV30 and TRBJ1-1; no confident D gene assignment can be made. This clonotype was obtained from a man in his thirties or forties in good health. Sequencing input: naive CD4+ T cells from blood. What the cell subset or site label conveys for this sample: true naive CD4+ T cells. The bases are TGTGCCTGGAGTGTCTCCTCAGGGAACACTGAAGCTTTCTTT. Its translation reads: CAWSVSSGNTEAFF.